The 20 T cell receptor beta chains in this list originate from one sample, sequenced in a study of neurological immune-mediated disorders. TCRdb itself ran the 5' RACE reads through MiXCR, one entry per CDR3 protein. The profile shows some 29,000 distinct CDR3 sequences, less than 15% of them singletons. The sample consisted of PBMCs. The receptors derive from a man aged 60 to 69 in good health.

This clonotype has at least ten counts. The CDR3 protein is CASSFVQGAYEQYF. The CDR3 coding sequence is TGTGCCAGCAGCTTTGTACAGGGGGCCTACGAGCAGTACTTC. The chain uses TRBV7-3 and TRBJ2-7; 8 bases fit TRBD1. Unmatched junction bases numbered 3, after V lost 3 bases and J lost 2 bases. Germline CDR1 is SGHTA and CDR2 is FQGTGA. CDR3 length: 14 amino acids.

About this clonotype itself: The junction and the germline gene differ at one end; a read error may be behind it. The chain combines TRBV7-2 with TRBJ2-7; 7 nucleotides agree with TRBD2. Germline V gene sequence: CDR1 SGHTA, CDR2 FQGNSA. CDR3 length: 15 amino acids. CDR3 sequence reads: CASSLGAGRLLEQYF. The CDR3 DNA reads as TGTGCCAGTAGCTTAGGAGCGGGAAGATTATTGGAGCAGTACTTC.

In its sample, this clonotype was seen many times. This rearrangement joins TRBV10-3 to TRBJ1-4, with D possibly being TRBD1 (6 bases). CDR3 length equals 12 residues. Germline V gene sequence: CDR1 ENHRY, CDR2 SYGVKD. Trimming pared 8 bases from V and 8 bases from J, leaving 12 bases between. CDR3 sequence (DNA): TGTGCCATCGGGGGCCAGACAGAAAAACTGTTTTTT. This codes for CAIGGQTEKLFF.

CDR3 sequence: CASIQPPVTVLYNEQFF. The CDR3 DNA reads as TGCGCCAGTATCCAACCCCCCGTGACAGTGCTTTACAATGAGCAGTTCTTC. V usage is TRBV4-3 and J usage is TRBJ2-1; TRBD1 is a possible D gene (5 bases). The germline V gene encodes CDR1 LGHNA and CDR2 YSLEER. V was trimmed by 9 bases and J by 4 bases, leaving 25 bases between them. This CDR3 has 17 amino acids.

This clonotype was recorded at least ten times. The rearrangement uses TRBV20-1 and TRBJ2-1; 11 nucleotides line up with TRBD2. Trimming removed 2 bases from V and 4 bases from J; junction bases left unmatched: 4. The germline gives CDR1 DFQATT, CDR2 SNEGSKA (reference sequence). The CDR3 spans 15 residues. CDR3 amino acids: CSARPGTSGYNEQFF. CDR3 DNA: TGCAGTGCTAGACCCGGGACTAGCGGATACAATGAGCAGTTCTTC.

This clonotype was detected only a few times. This rearrangement joins TRBV7-9 to TRBJ1-2; D is unclear. V was trimmed by 4 bases and J by 3 bases, leaving 15 bases between them. This CDR3 is built from 15 residues. Germline values: CDR1 SEHNR, CDR2 FQNEAQ (reference sequence). The CDR3, as DNA: TGTGCCAGCAGCTCCCCCGGAGGGAAAGACTATGGCTACACCTTC. This codes for CASSSPGGKDYGYTF.

V usage is TRBV19 and J usage is TRBJ2-1, with 7 bases aligning to TRBD2. The CDR3 has 15 amino acids. J was trimmed by 16 bases and V by 0 bases; bases with no gene match: 15. Germline CDR1 reads LNHDA; CDR2 reads SQIVND (reference sequence). The CDR3 bases are TGTGCCAGTAGTATAGATGGGGCCAACCGGGACTACCGATTCTTC. It codes for CASSIDGANRDYRFF.

To note about this clonotype: This likely comes from a read error, as the CDR3 has no conserved phenylalanine or tryptophan at its end. J is TRBJ1-1 and V is TRBV5-1; 8 bases match TRBD1. Germline trimming cut 4 bases from V and 1 base from J; bases unmatched to any gene: 6. Germline V gene data show CDR1 as SGHRS and CDR2 as YFSETQ. The CDR3 has 15 residues. The CDR3 DNA sequence: TGCGCCAGCAGCGGCAGGGGGCGTTGGAACACTGAAGCTTTCTCT. Translating it yields CASSGRGRWNTEAFS.

As to this clonotype: A single base separates this from a much larger clone, so it may be a read error. The chain recombines TRBV10-3 with TRBJ1-3, with D unresolved. The CDR3 consists of 15 residues. Germline-derived CDR1 and CDR2 are ENHRY and SYGVKD. V lost 6 bases to trimming and J lost 0 bases, with 12 bases between them. The CDR3 loop reads CAIREAGSSGNTIYF. The CDR3, as DNA: TGTGCCATCAGGGAAGCAGGAAGCTCTGGAAACACCATATATTTT.

This clonotype has a count of ten or more. The chain is built from TRBV12-3 or TRBV12-4 and TRBJ1-6, with TRBD1 identical over 10 bases. The CDR3 consists of 16 residues. With 6 bases clipped from V and 7 bases from J, the junction kept 9 bases outside the gene matches. The CDR3 nucleotides read TGTGCCAGCAGCCCAAATCCGGGACAGGGGAATTCACCCCTCCACTTT. Translated: CASSPNPGQGNSPLHF.

This clonotype occurred many times. This chain links TRBV20-1 with TRBJ2-7; D may be TRBD1 (5 bases). The CDR3 is 12 amino acids. V was pared by 3 bases and J by 6 bases, with 12 bases between. Germline CDR1 DFQATT, CDR2 SNEGSKA (reference sequence). In DNA form, the CDR3 reads TGCAGTGCTAGTAATCCAACAGGCGAGCAGTACTTC. Amino acids: CSASNPTGEQYF.

This clonotype was seen repeatedly, ten times or more. V is TRBV15 and J is TRBJ2-7; TRBD2 agrees at 7 bases. The J segment lost 3 bases and the V segment lost 1 base, leaving 6 bases of the junction unmatched. Germline values: CDR1 LNHNV, CDR2 YYDKDF (reference sequence). CDR3 length equals 15 residues. Here the CDR3 DNA reads TGTGCCACCAGCAGAGGAGCGGGACGGAGCTACGAGCAGTACTTC. Protein product: CATSRGAGRSYEQYF.

This clonotype came up many times. The chain is built from TRBV28 and TRBJ2-5; TRBD2 aligns across 8 bases. Germline CDR1 reads MDHEN; CDR2 reads SYDVKM. The CDR3 consists of 15 residues. With V trimmed by 1 base and J by 6 bases, 7 bases remained unmatched. CDR3 nucleotides: TGTGCCAGCAGTTTATCACCCCGGGGGGGGAAGACCCAGTACTTC. It specifies CASSLSPRGGKTQYF.

This clonotype was seen repeatedly, ten times or more. The chain couples TRBV20-1 to TRBJ1-6; 9 positions match TRBD1. The CDR3 spans 14 residues. Germline loops: CDR1 DFQATT, CDR2 SNEGSKA (reference sequence). V gave up 6 bases and J gave up 10 bases; unmatched junction bases: 10. The CDR3 bases are TGCAGTGCCAAACCACCGACAGGGGGATCACCCCTCCACTTT. Encoded protein: CSAKPPTGGSPLHF.

This clonotype was seen ten or more times. The chain has TRBV20-1 and TRBJ2-7; weak D call: TRBD2 (7 bases). Trimming cost V 0 bases and J 2 bases, with 8 bases left between them. The CDR3 has 13 residues. In germline, CDR1 is DFQATT, CDR2 SNEGSKA (reference sequence). CDR3 coding DNA: TGCAGTGCTAGAGAAGGGGGGGCCTACGAGCAGTACTTC. Translation gives CSAREGGAYEQYF.

This clonotype was seen at least ten times. The rearrangement uses TRBV29-1 and TRBJ2-2; 8 bases are a match to TRBD2. J was trimmed by 3 bases and V by 5 bases; bases with no gene match: 8. Germline V lookup: CDR1 SQVTM, CDR2 ANQGSEA. The CDR3 is 15 residues long. The CDR3 loop reads CSVRVTSGDTGELFF. The CDR3 nucleotides read TGCAGCGTTAGAGTTACTAGCGGAGACACCGGGGAGCTGTTTTTT.

By sample share, this clonotype is medium-sized. The rearrangement links TRBV12-3 or TRBV12-4 to TRBJ2-3; D uncertain. V shed 3 bases and J shed 0 bases, with 4 bases lying between them. CDR3 length: 13 amino acids. The CDR3 loop is CASSFGSTDTQYF. CDR3 bases: TGTGCCAGCAGTTTCGGGAGCACAGATACGCAGTATTTT.

About this clonotype itself: A junction end diverges from the germline sequence, so it may reflect a read error. V is TRBV5-1 and J is TRBJ2-6; D tentatively reads TRBD1 or TRBD2 (5 bases each). CDR3 length equals 17 residues. Germline CDR1 reads SGHRS; CDR2 reads YFSETQ. DNA for the CDR3: TGCGCCAGCAGCTTGGGTCACCCCGAACCCGGGACCAAAGTCCTGACTTTC. As protein: CASSLGHPEPGTKVLTF.

This clonotype was seen many times. The chain couples TRBV20-1 to TRBJ2-3, with 10 positions matching TRBD2. The CDR3 contains 16 residues. With 3 bases clipped from V and 0 bases from J, the junction kept 6 bases outside the gene matches. Germline V gives CDR1 DFQATT, CDR2 SNEGSKA (reference sequence). This CDR3 is CSARGASGGSTDTQYF. The CDR3, as DNA: TGCAGTGCTAGGGGTGCTAGCGGGGGAAGCACAGATACGCAGTATTTT.

This clonotype was counted many times. The rearrangement joins TRBV12-3 or TRBV12-4 to TRBJ2-2, with D unresolved. V was pared by 3 bases and J by 4 bases, with 9 bases between. CDR3 size: 14 residues. CDR3 in DNA: TGTGCCAGCAGTTTGGGGTTTCTCACCGGGGAGCTGTTTTTT. Encoded protein: CASSLGFLTGELFF.